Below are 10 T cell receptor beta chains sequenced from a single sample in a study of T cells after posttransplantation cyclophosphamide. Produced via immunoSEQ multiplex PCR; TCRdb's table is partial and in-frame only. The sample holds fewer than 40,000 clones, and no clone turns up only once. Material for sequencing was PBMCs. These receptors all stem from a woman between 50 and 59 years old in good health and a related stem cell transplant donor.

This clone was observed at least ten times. CDR3 in DNA: TGTGCCAGCAGTGAATTCAGGTACGAGCAGTACTTC. This translates into CASSEFRYEQYF. The V and J genes are TRBV2 and TRBJ2-7, with D uncertain. V was pared by 2 bases and J by 4 bases, with 6 bases between. This CDR3 contains 12 residues. Germline loops: CDR1 SNHLY, CDR2 FYNNEI.

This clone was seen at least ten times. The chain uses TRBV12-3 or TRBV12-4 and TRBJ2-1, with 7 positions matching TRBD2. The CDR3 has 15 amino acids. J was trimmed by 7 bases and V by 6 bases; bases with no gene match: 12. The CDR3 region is CASSAALGGGNEQFF. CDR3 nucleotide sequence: TGTGCCAGCAGCGCCGCTCTGGGGGGAGGGAATGAGCAGTTCTTC.

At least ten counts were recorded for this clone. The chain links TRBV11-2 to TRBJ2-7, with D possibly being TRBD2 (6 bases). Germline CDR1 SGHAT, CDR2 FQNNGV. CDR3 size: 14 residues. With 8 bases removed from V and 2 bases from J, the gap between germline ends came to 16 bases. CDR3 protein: CASGGGGSPYEQYF. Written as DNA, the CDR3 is TGTGCCAGCGGAGGTGGGGGGAGCCCCTACGAGCAGTACTTC.

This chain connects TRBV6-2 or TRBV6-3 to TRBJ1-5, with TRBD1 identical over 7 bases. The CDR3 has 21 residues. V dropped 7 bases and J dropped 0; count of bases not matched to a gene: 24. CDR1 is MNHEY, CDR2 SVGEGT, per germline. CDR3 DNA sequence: TGTGCCAGCACCAGTTACCCCGTCCCCCCGGGACAGCCTAATAGCAATCAGCCCCAGCATTTT. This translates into CASTSYPVPPGQPNSNQPQHF.

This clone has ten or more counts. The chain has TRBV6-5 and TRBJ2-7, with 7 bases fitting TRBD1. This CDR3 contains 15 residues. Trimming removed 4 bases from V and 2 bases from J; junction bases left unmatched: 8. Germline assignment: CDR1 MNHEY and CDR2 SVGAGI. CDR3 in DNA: TGTGCCAGCAGTTCTCCGGGACAGCAAGCCTACGAGCAGTACTTC. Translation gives CASSSPGQQAYEQYF.

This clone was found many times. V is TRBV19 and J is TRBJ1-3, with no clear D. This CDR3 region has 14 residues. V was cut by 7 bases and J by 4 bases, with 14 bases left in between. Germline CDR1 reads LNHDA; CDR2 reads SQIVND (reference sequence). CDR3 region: CASTKQKAGNTIYF. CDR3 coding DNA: TGTGCCAGTACCAAACAGAAGGCGGGAAACACCATATATTTT.

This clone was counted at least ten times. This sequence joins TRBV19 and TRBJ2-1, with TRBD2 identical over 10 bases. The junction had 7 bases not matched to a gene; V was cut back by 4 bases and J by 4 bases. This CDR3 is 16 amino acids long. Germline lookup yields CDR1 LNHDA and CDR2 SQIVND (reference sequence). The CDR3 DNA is TGTGCCAGTAGTAAAGCGGGAGGGCCTAAGTACAATGAGCAGTTCTTC. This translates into CASSKAGGPKYNEQFF.

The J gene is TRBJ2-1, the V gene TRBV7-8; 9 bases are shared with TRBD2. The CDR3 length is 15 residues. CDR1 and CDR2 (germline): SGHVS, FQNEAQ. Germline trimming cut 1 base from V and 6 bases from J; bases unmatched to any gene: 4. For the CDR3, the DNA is TGTGCCAGCAGCTTAGGGGTAGCGGGAGTCAATGAGCAGTTCTTC. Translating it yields CASSLGVAGVNEQFF.

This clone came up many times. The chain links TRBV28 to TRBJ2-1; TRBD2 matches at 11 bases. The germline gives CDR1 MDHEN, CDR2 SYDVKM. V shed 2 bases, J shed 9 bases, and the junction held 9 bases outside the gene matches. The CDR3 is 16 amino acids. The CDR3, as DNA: TGTGCCAGCAGTTTAGCCCATTCTAGCGGGAGGCTTGAGCAGTTCTTC. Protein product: CASSLAHSSGRLEQFF.

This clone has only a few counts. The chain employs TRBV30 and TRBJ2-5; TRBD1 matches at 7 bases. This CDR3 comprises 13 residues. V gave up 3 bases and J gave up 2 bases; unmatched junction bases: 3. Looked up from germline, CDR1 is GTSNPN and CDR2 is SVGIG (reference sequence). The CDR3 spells CAWSRDRQETQYF. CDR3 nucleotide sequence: TGTGCCTGGAGCCGGGACAGACAAGAGACCCAGTACTTC.